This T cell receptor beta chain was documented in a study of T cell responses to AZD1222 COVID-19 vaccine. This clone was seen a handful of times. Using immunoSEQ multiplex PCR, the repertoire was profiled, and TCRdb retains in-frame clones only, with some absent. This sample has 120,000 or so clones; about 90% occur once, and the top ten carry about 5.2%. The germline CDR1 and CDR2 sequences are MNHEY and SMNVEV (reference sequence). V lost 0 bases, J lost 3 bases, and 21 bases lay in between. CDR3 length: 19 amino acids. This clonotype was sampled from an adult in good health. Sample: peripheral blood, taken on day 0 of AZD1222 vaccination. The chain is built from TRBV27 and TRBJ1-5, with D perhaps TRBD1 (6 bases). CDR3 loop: CASSLSPPSGTFANQPQHF. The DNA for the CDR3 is TGTGCCAGCAGTTTATCCCCCCCGTCCGGGACATTCGCCAATCAGCCCCAGCATTTT.